This TCR beta chain was profiled in a study of blood T cell repertoires in COVID-19. Study overall: From the United States, Italy and Spain came samples of acute and convalescent COVID-19.

In the authors' workflow: For nucleated cells, counts were estimated from reference gene primer amplification. Clones were sequenced by immunoSEQ multiplex PCR, and TCRdb holds only the in-frame ones, with some missing. Clone size and V and J calls were adopted from that table, with D and trimming inferred from the DNA. Of fewer than 250,000 clones in the sample, about 80% are singletons; the top ten hold 3% to 4.5%. Germline V CDR1 and CDR2: LGHDT, YNNKEL (reference sequence). V gave up 2 bases and J gave up 5 bases, with 9 bases separating them. The length of the CDR3 is 13 residues. Individuals drawn from under 30 US areas were roughly 18 to 100 years old. Participants reported their clinical history, and cohort assignment relied on those reports. This clone was detected once.

This clonotype originated in a woman between 40 and 55 years old who had been exposed to COVID-19. Sequencing input: PBMCs or T cells enriched from blood (not recorded which). The chain couples TRBV3-1 (or the pseudogene TRBV3-2) to TRBJ2-5; tentatively, D is TRBD1 (6 bases). The CDR3 DNA reads TGTGCCAGCAGCCAACAGGGGAGCGAGACCCAGTACTTC. Its protein product is CASSQQGSETQYF.